The 10 T cell receptor beta chains below come from one sample, sequenced in a study of blood T cells in healthy people across ages. Alongside a J-beta primer mix, a sample-barcoded 5' primer served in a second PCR lasting about 6 to 11 cycles. In TCRdb, the 5' RACE reads were re-called with MiXCR into one record per CDR3 protein. The sample yields around 1,500,000 distinct CDR3 sequences, 28% seen once. The sequenced material came from blood. All receptors derive from a woman aged 25 to 39 in good health.

This clonotype was detected only a few times. This chain joins TRBV11-2 and TRBJ2-1; D is possibly TRBD2 (6 bases). Trimming removed 0 bases from V and 10 bases from J, with 13 bases in between. The V gene's germline CDR1 is SGHAT and CDR2 FQNNGV. The CDR3 loop spans 14 amino acids. The CDR3: CASSLEGSGREQFF. CDR3 nucleotides: TGTGCCAGCAGCTTAGAGGGTAGCGGCCGCGAGCAGTTCTTC.

V gene TRBV30 combines with J gene TRBJ1-1; D remains ambiguous. V was shortened by 5 bases and J by 4 bases, with 8 bases between the two germline ends. This CDR3 region has 11 residues. Germline CDR1 is GTSNPN and CDR2 is SVGIG (reference sequence). As DNA, the CDR3 is TGTGCCTGGGTGGGTACCACTGAAGCTTTCTTT. This gives the protein CAWVGTTEAFF.

V is TRBV28 and J is TRBJ2-5, with unresolved D. V was cut by 5 bases and J by 13 bases, with 17 bases left in between. This CDR3 comprises 12 residues. Germline lookup yields CDR1 MDHEN and CDR2 SYDVKM. For the CDR3, the DNA is TGTGCCAGCAGTCCACCCTATCAGGTTCCGTACTTC. It translates to CASSPPYQVPYF.

CDR3 loop: CASSRGTEQPQHF. CDR3 coding DNA: TGTGCCAGCAGCCGAGGGACAGAACAGCCCCAGCATTTT. V and J are TRBV3-1 and TRBJ1-5, with TRBD1 identical over 7 bases. Trimming cost V 4 bases and J 7 bases; bases outside gene matches: 4. This CDR3 is built from 13 residues. Germline CDR1 is LGHDT and CDR2 is YNNKEL (reference sequence).

The chain carries TRBV7-6 and TRBJ2-1; unclear D gene. V was trimmed by 3 bases and J by 5 bases, leaving 8 bases between them. In germline, CDR1 is SGHVS, CDR2 FNYEAQ. The CDR3 covers 13 residues. The CDR3 nucleotides read TGTGCCAGCAGCTTCGGCAGACACAATGAGCAGTTCTTC. Protein: CASSFGRHNEQFF. Combining the CDR3 with reference TRBV7-6 and TRBJ2-1 gives the whole variable domain GAGVSQSPRYKVTKRGQDVALRCDPISGHVSLYWYRQALGQGPEFLTYFNYEAQQDKSGLPNDRFSAERPEGSISTLTIQRTEQRDSAMYRCASSFGRHNEQFFGPGTRLTVL.

The chain's CDR3 is CASSLYGRLEQFF. In nucleotides, the CDR3 is TGTGCCAGCAGTTTATATGGCCGACTAGAGCAGTTCTTC. The rearrangement links TRBV27 to TRBJ2-1, with D tentatively TRBD2 (5 bases). Trimming removed 1 base from V and 10 bases from J, with 11 bases in between. From germline, CDR1 is MNHEY and CDR2 SMNVEV (reference sequence). The CDR3 runs 13 residues.

This clonotype was recorded many times. The V and J genes are TRBV30 and TRBJ2-7; either TRBD1 or TRBD2 may fit D (5 bases each). Germline V CDR1 and CDR2: GTSNPN, SVGIG (reference sequence). V dropped 1 base and J dropped 0 bases, with 7 bases sitting between them. The CDR3 has 13 amino acids. The CDR3 DNA reads TGTGCCTGGAGTGAGGGGAGCTCCTACGAGCAGTACTTC. Its translation: CAWSEGSSYEQYF. Filled out from reference TRBV30 and TRBJ2-7, the complete variable domain reads SQTIHQWPATLVQPVGSPLSLECTVEGTSNPNLYWYRQAAGRGLQLLFYSVGIGQISSEVPQNLSASRPQDRQFILSSKKLLLSDSGFYLCAWSEGSSYEQYFGPGTRLTVT.

Many counts were recorded for this clonotype. V is TRBV20-1 and J is TRBJ2-1; D perhaps matches TRBD2 (7 bases). Trimming shortened V by 4 bases and J by 8 bases, and 18 bases separated the two germline ends. The CDR3 has 14 residues. Germline V gene lookup returns CDR1 DFQATT and CDR2 SNEGSKA (reference sequence). Here the CDR3 DNA reads TGCAGTGCTATTCACACCGAGGGGGGGGATGAGCAGTTCTTC. Its translation is CSAIHTEGGDEQFF.

The table lists this clonotype with a few counts. The V and J genes are TRBV18 and TRBJ2-7; 11 bases agree with TRBD2. The germline V gene has CDR1 KGHSH and CDR2 LQKENI. V lost 3 bases to trimming and J lost 7 bases; unmatched junction nucleotides: 11. CDR3 size: 16 residues. As DNA, the CDR3 is TGTGCCAGCTCACCTAATAGCGGGGGGGCCTCGGGTGAGCAGTACTTC. Its protein is CASSPNSGGASGEQYF.

A few counts support this clonotype. A junction boundary mismatches the germline segment, possibly from a read error. The V call is TRBV30, the J call TRBJ2-7, with D tentatively TRBD1 or TRBD2 (6 bases each). Germline CDR1 is GTSNPN and CDR2 is SVGIG (reference sequence). CDR3 length: 15 residues. Here the CDR3 reads CAWSVYGGVSYEQYF. In DNA form, the CDR3 reads TGTGCTTGGAGTGTATACGGGGGCGTTTCGTACGAGCAGTACTTC.